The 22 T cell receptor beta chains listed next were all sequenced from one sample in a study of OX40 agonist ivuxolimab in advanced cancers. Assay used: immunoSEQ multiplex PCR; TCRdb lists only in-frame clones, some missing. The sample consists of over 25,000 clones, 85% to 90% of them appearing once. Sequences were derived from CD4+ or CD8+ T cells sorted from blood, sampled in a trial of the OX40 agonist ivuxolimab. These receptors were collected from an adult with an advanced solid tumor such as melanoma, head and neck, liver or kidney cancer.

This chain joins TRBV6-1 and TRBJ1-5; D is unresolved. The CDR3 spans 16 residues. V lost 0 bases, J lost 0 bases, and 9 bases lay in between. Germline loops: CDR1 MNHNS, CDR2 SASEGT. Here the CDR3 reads CASSEAIGYSNQPQHF. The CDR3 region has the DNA TGTGCCAGCAGTGAAGCGATAGGGTATAGCAATCAGCCCCAGCATTTT.

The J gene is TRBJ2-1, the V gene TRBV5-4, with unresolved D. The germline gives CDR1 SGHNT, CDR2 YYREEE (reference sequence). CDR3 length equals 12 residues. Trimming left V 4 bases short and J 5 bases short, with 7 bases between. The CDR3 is CASSSLDNEQFF. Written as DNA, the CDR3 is TGTGCCAGCAGCAGTCTAGACAATGAGCAGTTCTTC.

As DNA, the CDR3 is TGTGCCAGCAAGCAGGGGCCCAGACCTTCCTACGAGCAGTACTTC. Protein: CASKQGPRPSYEQYF. The chain has TRBV6-5 and TRBJ2-7; D may be TRBD1 (6 bases). Trimming left V 7 bases short and J 1 base short, with 17 bases between. Germline CDR1 MNHEY, CDR2 SVGAGI. The CDR3 is made up of 15 amino acids.

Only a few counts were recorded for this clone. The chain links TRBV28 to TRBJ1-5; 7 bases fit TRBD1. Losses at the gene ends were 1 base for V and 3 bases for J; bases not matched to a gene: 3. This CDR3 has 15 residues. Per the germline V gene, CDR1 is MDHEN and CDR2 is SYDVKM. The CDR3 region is CASSLFRGDNQPQHF. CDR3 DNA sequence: TGTGCCAGCAGTTTATTCAGGGGGGACAATCAGCCCCAGCATTTT.

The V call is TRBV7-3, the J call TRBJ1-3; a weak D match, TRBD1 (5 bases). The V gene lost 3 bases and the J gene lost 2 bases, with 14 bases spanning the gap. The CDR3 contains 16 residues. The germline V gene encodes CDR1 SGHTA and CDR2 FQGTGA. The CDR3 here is CASSLHPRETGNTIYF. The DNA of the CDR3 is TGTGCCAGCAGCTTGCACCCCAGGGAAACTGGAAACACCATATATTTT.

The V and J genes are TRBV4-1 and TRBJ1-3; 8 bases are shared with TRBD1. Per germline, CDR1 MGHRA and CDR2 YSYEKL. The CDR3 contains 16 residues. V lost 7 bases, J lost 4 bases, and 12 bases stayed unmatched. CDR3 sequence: CASNMKAGGSGNTIYF. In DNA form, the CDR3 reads TGCGCCAGCAATATGAAAGCAGGGGGCTCCGGAAACACCATATATTTT.

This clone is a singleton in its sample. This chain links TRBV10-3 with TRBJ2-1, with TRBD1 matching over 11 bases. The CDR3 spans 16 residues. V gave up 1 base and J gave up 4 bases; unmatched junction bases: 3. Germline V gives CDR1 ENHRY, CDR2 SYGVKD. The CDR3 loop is CAISELGQGEYNEQFF. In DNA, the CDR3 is TGTGCCATCAGTGAGTTGGGACAGGGGGAATACAATGAGCAGTTCTTC.

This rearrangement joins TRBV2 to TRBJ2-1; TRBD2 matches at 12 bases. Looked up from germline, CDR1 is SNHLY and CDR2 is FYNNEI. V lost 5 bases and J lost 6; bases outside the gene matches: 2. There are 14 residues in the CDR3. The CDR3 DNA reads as TGTGCCAGCAGTCCACTAGCGGGGGGCAATGAGCAGTTCTTC. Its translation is CASSPLAGGNEQFF.

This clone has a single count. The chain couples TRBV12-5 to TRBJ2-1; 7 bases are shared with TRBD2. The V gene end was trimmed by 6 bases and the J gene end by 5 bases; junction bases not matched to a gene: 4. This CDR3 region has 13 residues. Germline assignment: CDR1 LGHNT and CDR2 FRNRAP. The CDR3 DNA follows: TGTGCTAGTGGCCGCGGGACTAACAATGAGCAGTTCTTC. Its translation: CASGRGTNNEQFF.

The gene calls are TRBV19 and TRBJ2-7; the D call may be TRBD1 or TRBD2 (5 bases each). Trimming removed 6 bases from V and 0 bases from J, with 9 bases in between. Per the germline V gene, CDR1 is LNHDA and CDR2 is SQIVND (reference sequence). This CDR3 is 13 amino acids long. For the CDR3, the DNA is TGTGCCAGTAGCTGGGGGAGCTCCTACGAGCAGTACTTC. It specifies CASSWGSSYEQYF. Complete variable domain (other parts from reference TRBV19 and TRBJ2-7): DGGITQSPKYLFRKEGQNVTLSCEQNLNHDAMYWYRQDPGQGLRLIYYSQIVNDFQKGDIAEGYSVSREKKESFPLTVTSAQKNPTAFYLCASSWGSSYEQYFGPGTRLTVT.

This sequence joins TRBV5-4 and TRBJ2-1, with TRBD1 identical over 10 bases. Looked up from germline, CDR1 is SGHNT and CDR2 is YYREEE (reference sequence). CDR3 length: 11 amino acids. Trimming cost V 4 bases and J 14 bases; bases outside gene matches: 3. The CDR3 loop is CASSPGQGEFF. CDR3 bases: TGTGCCAGCAGCCCCGGACAGGGGGAGTTCTTC.

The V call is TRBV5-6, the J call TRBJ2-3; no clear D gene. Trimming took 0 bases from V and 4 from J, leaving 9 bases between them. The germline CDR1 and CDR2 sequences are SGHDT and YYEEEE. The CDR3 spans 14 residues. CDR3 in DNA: TGTGCCAGCAGCTTGGCCGGCATGGCAGATACGCAGTATTTT. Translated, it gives CASSLAGMADTQYF.

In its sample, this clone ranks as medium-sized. The CDR3 DNA reads as TGTGCCAGCAGCTTAGTACGGGGACTAGCGGCCTATGAGCAGTTCTTC. It specifies CASSLVRGLAAYEQFF. The chain combines TRBV7-9 with TRBJ2-1, with 11 bases identical to TRBD2. From germline, CDR1 is SEHNR and CDR2 FQNEAQ (reference sequence). The CDR3 sequence is 16 residues long. V lost 1 base and J lost 8; bases outside the gene matches: 7.

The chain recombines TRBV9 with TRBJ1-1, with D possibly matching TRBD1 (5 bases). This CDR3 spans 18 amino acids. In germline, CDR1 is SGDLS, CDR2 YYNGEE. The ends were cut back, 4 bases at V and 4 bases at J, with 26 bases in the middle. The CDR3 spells CASSNPVGPQPRSTEAFF. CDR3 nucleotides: TGTGCCAGCAGCAACCCGGTGGGACCCCAGCCTCGTAGCACTGAAGCTTTCTTT.

The CDR3 coding sequence is TGCGCCAGCAGCCAAGATTTGCTATCACCCCTCCACTTT. Translated: CASSQDLLSPLHF. This chain joins TRBV4-3 and TRBJ1-6; unclear D gene. The CDR3 spans 13 residues. From germline, CDR1 is LGHNA and CDR2 YSLEER. V lost 0 bases and J 10 bases, leaving 7 bases between the germline ends.

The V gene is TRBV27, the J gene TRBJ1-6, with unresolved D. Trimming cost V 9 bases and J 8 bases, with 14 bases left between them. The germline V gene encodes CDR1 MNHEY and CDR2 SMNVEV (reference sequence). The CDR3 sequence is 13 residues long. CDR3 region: CASPTDSHSPLHF. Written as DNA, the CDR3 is TGTGCCAGTCCGACCGACTCACATTCACCCCTCCACTTT.

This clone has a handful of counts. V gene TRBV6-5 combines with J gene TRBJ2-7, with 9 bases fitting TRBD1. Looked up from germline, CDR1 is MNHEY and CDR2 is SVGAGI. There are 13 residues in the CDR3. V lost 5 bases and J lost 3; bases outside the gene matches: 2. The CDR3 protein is CASSPTGGYEQYF. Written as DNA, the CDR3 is TGTGCCAGCAGTCCGACAGGGGGCTACGAGCAGTACTTC.

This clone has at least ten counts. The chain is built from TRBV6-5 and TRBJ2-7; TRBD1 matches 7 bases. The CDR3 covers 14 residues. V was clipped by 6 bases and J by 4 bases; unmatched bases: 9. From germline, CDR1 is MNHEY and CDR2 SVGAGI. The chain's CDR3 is CASSQPWDSYEQYF. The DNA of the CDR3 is TGTGCCAGCAGCCAACCCTGGGACAGTTACGAGCAGTACTTC.

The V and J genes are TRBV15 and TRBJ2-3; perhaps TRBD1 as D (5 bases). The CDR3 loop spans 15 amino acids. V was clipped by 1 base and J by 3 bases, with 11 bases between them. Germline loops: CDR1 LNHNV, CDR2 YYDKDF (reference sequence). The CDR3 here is CATSRGAPGTDTQYF. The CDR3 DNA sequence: TGTGCCACCAGCAGAGGGGCTCCAGGGACAGATACGCAGTATTTT.

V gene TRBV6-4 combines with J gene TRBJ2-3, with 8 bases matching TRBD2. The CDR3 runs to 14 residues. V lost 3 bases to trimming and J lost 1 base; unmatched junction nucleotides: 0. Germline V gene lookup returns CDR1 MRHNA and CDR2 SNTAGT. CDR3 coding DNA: TGTGCCAGCAGTGAGGGACTAGGCACAGATACGCAGTATTTT. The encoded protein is CASSEGLGTDTQYF.

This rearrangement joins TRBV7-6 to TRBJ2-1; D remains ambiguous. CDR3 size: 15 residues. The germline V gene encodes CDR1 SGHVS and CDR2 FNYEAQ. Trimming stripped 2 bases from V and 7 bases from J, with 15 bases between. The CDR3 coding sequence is TGTGCCAGCAGCTTATTGGGTGATTTAAGGAATGAGCAGTTCTTC. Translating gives CASSLLGDLRNEQFF.

CDR3 loop: CASSAAGTGGLAGNEQFF. The DNA for the CDR3 is TGTGCCAGCTCTGCAGCCGGGACAGGGGGCCTCGCGGGCAATGAGCAGTTCTTC. The chain recombines TRBV18 with TRBJ2-1, with 12 bases identical to TRBD1. V lost 6 bases, J lost 6 bases, and 15 bases stayed unmatched. Germline CDR1 KGHSH, CDR2 LQKENI. This CDR3 contains 18 residues.